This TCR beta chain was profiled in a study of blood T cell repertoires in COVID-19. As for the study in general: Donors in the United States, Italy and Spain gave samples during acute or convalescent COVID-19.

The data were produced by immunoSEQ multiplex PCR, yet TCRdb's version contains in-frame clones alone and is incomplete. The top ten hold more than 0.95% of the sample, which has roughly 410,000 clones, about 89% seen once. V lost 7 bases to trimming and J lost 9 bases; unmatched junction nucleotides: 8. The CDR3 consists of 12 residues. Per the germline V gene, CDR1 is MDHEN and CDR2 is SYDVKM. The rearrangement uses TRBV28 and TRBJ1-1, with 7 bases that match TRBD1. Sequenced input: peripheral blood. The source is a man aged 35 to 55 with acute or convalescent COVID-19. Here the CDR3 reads CASTAGGYKAFF. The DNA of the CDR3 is TGTGCCAGCACGGCAGGGGGTTACAAAGCTTTCTTT.